This T cell receptor beta chain was retrieved from a study of response to subunit inactivated influenza vaccine. Notes on the study in general: Each seasonal influenza vaccination, the authors suggested, recruits few new T cells.

One entry per CDR3 protein, called by TCRdb with MiXCR from the RT-PCR reads. The sample consists of roughly 790,000 distinct CDR3 sequences, around 20% of them appearing once. As for this clonotype: Its antigen remains unknown.

The CDR3 runs 15 residues. Germline CDR1 KGHSH, CDR2 LQKENI. With 5 bases removed from V and 6 bases from J, the gap between germline ends came to 19 bases. The gene calls are TRBV18 and TRBJ1-1; D uncertain. Sequenced material: PBMCs from blood, taken about 5 days after vaccination. The receptor was derived from a middle-aged man who received an inactivated influenza vaccine. CDR3 sequence reads: CASSRERQSVPEAFF. The DNA for the CDR3 is TGTGCCAGCTCAAGAGAGCGGCAGTCAGTGCCTGAAGCTTTCTTT.